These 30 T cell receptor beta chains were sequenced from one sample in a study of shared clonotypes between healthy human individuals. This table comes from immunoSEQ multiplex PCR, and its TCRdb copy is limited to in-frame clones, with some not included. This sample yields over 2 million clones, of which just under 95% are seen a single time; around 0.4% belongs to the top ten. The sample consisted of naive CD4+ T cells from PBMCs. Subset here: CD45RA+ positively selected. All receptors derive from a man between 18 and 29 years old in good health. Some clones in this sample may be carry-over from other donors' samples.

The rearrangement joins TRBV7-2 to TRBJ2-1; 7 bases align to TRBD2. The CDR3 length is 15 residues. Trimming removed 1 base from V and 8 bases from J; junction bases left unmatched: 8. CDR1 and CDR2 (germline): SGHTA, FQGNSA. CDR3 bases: TGTGCCAGCAGCTTAGGGGGCGGGAGTTTCGATGAGCAGTTCTTC. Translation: CASSLGGGSFDEQFF.

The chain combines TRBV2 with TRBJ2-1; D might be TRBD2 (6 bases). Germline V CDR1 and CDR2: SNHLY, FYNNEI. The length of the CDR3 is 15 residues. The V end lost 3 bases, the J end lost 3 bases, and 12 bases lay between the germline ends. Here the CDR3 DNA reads TGTGCCAGCAGTGAGGGCGGGACCCGCTACAATGAGCAGTTCTTC. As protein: CASSEGGTRYNEQFF.

The CDR3 is CASTMGGTQNTQYF. The CDR3 DNA sequence: TGCGCCAGCACCATGGGGGGGACGCAGAATACGCAGTATTTT. V is TRBV5-1 and J is TRBJ2-3, with 7 bases aligning to TRBD2. V lost 6 bases and J lost 7; bases outside the gene matches: 11. This CDR3 has 14 amino acids. Germline V gene data show CDR1 as SGHRS and CDR2 as YFSETQ.

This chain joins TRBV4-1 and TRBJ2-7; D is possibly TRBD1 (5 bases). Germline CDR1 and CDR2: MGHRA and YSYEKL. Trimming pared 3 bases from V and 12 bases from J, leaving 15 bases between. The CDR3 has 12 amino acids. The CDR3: CASSQDLRVRYF. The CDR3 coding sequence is TGCGCCAGCAGCCAGGACCTCAGGGTTAGGTACTTC.

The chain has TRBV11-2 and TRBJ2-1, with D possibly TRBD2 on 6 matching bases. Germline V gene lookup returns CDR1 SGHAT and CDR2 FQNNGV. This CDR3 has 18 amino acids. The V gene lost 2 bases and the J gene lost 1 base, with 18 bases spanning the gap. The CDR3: CASSLRGRETSSYNEQFF. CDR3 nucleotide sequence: TGTGCCAGCAGCTTACGGGGCCGTGAGACTAGTTCCTACAATGAGCAGTTCTTC.

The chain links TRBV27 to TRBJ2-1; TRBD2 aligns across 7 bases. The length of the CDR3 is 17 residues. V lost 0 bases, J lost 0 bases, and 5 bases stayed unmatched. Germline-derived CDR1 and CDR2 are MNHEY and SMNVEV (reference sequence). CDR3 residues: CASSLSQRGGSYNEQFF. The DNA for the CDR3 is TGTGCCAGCAGTTTATCCCAGCGGGGCGGCTCCTACAATGAGCAGTTCTTC.

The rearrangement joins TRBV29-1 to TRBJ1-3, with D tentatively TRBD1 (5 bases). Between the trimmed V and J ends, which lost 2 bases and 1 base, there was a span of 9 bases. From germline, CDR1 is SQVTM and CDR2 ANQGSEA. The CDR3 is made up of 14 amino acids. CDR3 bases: TGCAGCGTTGAACTGGGGGTTTCTGGAAACACCATATATTTT. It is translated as CSVELGVSGNTIYF.

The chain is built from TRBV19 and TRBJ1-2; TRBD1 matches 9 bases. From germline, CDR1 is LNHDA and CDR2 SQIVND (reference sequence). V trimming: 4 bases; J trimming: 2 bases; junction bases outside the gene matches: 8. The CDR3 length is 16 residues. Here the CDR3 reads CASSTQYRGRNYGYTF. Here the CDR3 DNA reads TGTGCCAGTAGTACGCAATACAGGGGGCGCAACTATGGCTACACCTTC.

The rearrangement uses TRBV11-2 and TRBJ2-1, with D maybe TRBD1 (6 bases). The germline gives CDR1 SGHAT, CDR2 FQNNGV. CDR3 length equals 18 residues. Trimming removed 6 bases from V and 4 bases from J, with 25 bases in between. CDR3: CASSFPYSWDTIYNEQFF. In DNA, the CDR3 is TGTGCCAGCAGTTTCCCATATTCGTGGGACACTATATACAATGAGCAGTTCTTC.

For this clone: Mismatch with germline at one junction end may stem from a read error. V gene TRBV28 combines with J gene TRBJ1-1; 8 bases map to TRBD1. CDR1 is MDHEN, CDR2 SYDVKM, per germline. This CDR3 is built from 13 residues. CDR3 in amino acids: CAGSLLGQVGAFF. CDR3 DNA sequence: TGTGCCGGCAGTTTGCTGGGACAGGTAGGAGCTTTCTTT.

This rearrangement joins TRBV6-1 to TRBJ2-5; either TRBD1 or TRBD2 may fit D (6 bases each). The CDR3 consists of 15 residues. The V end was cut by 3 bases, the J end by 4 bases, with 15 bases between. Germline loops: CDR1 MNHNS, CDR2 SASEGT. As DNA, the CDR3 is TGTGCCAGCAGTGAGGGGGCGGGAACTGGAGAGACCCAGTACTTC. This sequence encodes CASSEGAGTGETQYF.

The CDR3 sequence: CASVEGLSSDKGWSYEQYF. The CDR3 region has the DNA TGTGCCAGCGTTGAAGGGCTAAGTAGTGACAAGGGGTGGTCCTACGAGCAGTACTTC. The chain has TRBV6-1 and TRBJ2-7; tentative D call: TRBD1 (5 bases). Between the trimmed V and J ends, which lost 8 bases and 1 base, there was a span of 30 bases. The CDR3 has 19 residues. Germline V gene sequence: CDR1 MNHNS, CDR2 SASEGT.

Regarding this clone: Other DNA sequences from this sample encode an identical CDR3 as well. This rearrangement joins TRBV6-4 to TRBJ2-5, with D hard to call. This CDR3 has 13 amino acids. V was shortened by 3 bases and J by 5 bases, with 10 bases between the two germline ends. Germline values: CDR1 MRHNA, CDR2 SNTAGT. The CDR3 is CASSEFLGETQYF. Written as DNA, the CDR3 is TGTGCCAGCAGTGAATTTTTGGGGGAGACCCAGTACTTC.

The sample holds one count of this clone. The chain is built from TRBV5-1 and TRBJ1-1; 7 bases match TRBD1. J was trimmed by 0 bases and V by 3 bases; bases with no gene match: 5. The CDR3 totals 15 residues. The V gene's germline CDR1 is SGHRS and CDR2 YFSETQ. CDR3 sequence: CASSWNRGLNTEAFF. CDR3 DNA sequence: TGCGCCAGCAGCTGGAACAGGGGCTTGAACACTGAAGCTTTCTTT.

The CDR3 sequence is CATSRDAQPYNEQFF. In nucleotides, the CDR3 is TGTGCCACCAGCAGAGACGCACAGCCCTACAATGAGCAGTTCTTC. The rearrangement links TRBV15 to TRBJ2-1; no clear D gene. V lost 0 bases and J 2 bases, leaving 8 bases between the germline ends. This CDR3 has 15 amino acids. The V gene's germline CDR1 is LNHNV and CDR2 YYDKDF (reference sequence).

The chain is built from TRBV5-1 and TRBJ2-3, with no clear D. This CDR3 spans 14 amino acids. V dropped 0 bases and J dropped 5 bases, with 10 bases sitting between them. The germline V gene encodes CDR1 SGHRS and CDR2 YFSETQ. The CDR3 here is CASSLALVGDTQYF. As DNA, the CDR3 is TGCGCCAGCAGCTTGGCCTTGGTGGGAGATACGCAGTATTTT.

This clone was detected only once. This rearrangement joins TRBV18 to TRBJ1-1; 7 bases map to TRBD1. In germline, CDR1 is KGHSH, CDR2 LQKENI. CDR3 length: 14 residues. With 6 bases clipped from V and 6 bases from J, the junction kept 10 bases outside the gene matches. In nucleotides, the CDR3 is TGTGCCAGCTCCACGGCAGTTCAGGGGGCTGAAGCTTTCTTT. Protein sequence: CASSTAVQGAEAFF.

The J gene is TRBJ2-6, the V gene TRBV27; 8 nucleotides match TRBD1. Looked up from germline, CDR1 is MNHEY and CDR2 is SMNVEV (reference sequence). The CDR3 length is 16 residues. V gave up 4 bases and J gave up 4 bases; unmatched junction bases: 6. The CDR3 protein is CASSSQGAPGANVLTF. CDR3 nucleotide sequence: TGTGCCAGCAGTTCCCAGGGGGCGCCCGGGGCCAACGTCCTGACTTTC.

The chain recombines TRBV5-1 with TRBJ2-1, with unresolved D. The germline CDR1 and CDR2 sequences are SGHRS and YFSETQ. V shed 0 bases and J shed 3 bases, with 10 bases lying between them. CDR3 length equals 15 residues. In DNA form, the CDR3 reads TGCGCCAGCAGCTTGGGTGGGTCCGTCTACAATGAGCAGTTCTTC. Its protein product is CASSLGGSVYNEQFF.

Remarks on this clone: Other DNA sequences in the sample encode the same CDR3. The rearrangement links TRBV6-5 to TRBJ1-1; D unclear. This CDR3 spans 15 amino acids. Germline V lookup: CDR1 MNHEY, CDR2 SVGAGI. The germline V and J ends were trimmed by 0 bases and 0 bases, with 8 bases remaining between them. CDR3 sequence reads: CASSYSGRLNTEAFF. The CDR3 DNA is TGTGCCAGCAGTTACTCAGGACGGCTGAACACTGAAGCTTTCTTT.

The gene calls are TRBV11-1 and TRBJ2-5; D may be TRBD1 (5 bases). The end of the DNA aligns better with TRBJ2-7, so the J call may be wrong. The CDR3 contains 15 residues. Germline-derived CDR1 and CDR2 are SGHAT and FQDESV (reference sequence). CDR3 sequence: CASSLTDSLSYEQYF. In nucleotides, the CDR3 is TGTGCCAGCAGCTTAACCGACAGCCTGTCCTACGAGCAGTACTTC.

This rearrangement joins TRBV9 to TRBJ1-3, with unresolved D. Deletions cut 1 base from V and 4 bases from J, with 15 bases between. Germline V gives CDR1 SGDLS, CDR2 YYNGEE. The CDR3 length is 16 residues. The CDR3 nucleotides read TGTGCCAGCAGCGTAAATGTCAGACCCGTGGGAAACACCATATATTTT. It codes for CASSVNVRPVGNTIYF.

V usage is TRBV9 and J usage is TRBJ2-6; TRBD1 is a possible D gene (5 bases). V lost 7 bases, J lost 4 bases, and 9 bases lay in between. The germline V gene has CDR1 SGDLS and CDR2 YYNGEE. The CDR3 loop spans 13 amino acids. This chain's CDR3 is CASWGSGANVLTF. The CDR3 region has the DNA TGTGCCAGCTGGGGCTCCGGGGCCAACGTCCTGACTTTC. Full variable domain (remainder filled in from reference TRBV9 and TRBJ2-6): DSGVTQTPKHLITATGQRVTLRCSPRSGDLSVYWYQQSLDQGLQFLIQYYNGEERAKGNILERFSAQQFPDLHSELNLSSLELGDSALYFCASWGSGANVLTFGAGSRLTVL.

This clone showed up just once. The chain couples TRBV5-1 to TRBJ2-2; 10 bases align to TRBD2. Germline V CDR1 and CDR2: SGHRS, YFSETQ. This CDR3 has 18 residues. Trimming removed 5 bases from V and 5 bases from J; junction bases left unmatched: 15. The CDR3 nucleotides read TGCGCCAGCAGATCGACAGCGTCGGCTAGCGGGAGTACCGGGGAGCTGTTTTTT. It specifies CASRSTASASGSTGELFF.

The CDR3 nucleotides read TGTGCCAGCTCCGCGACAGGGGGCACTGAAGCTTTCTTT. Residues: CASSATGGTEAFF. V and J are TRBV2 and TRBJ1-1, with 9 positions matching TRBD1. From germline, CDR1 is SNHLY and CDR2 FYNNEI. There are 13 residues in the CDR3. The trim removed 8 bases at V and 4 bases at J, leaving 5 bases unmatched.

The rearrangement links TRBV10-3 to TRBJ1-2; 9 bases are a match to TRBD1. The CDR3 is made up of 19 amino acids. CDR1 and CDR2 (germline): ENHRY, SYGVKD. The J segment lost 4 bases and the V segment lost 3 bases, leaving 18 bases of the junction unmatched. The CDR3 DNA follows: TGTGCCATCAGTGACGCACACAGGGGGCAAGGTTTAACGGCCTATGGCTACACCTTC. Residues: CAISDAHRGQGLTAYGYTF.

In nucleotides, the CDR3 is TGCAGCGTCGGCCAAGCGGGAGACACAGATACGCAGTATTTT. Protein: CSVGQAGDTDTQYF. The chain links TRBV29-1 to TRBJ2-3; 8 bases line up with TRBD2. The V gene's germline CDR1 is SQVTM and CDR2 ANQGSEA. The CDR3 is 14 residues long. J was trimmed by 2 bases and V by 6 bases; bases with no gene match: 7.

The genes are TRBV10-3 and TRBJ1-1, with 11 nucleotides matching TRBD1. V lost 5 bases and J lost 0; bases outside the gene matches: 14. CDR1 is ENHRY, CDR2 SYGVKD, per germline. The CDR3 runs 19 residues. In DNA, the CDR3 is TGTGCCATCAGTATTATAGGGACAGGGGGTACTCGACTGAACACTGAAGCTTTCTTT. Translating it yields CAISIIGTGGTRLNTEAFF.

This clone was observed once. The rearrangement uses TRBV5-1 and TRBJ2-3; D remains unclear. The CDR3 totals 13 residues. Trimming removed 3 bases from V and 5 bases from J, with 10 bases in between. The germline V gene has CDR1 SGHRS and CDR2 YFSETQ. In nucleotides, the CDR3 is TGCGCCAGCAGCTCGGGTCCGGGAGATACGCAGTATTTT. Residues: CASSSGPGDTQYF.

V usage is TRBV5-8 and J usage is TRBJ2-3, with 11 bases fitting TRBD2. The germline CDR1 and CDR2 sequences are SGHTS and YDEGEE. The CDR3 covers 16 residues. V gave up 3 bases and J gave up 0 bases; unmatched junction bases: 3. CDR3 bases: TGTGCCAGCAGCTCGGGACTAGCGGCTAGCACAGATACGCAGTATTTT. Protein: CASSSGLAASTDTQYF.